The T cell receptor beta chain described here comes from a study of tumor and adjacent non-tumor tissue in lung cancer. Study context: Approximately 4.2 million productive TCRbeta reads were obtained per sample on average.

No cell sorting was done before RNA was extracted from the tissue. Distant lung tissue was collected more than 3 cm away from the tumor edge. Between August and November 2014, newly diagnosed, chemotherapy-naive lung cancer patients underwent thoracic surgery in China. Whole-study findings and limits: In normal lung, the top 100 clones were significantly more dominant than in tumor.

Concerning this clonotype itself: The target antigen is unknown. A read error may produce the germline difference seen at one junction end.

TCRbeta libraries were built with three rounds of nested PCR, modified from ARM-PCR. Each CDR3 protein is one row after TCRdb ran MiXCR on the multiplex PCR reads. The sample holds roughly 70,000 distinct CDR3 sequences; 55% to 70% are singletons and the top ten take approximately 30%. The CDR3 totals 14 residues. The germline V gene encodes CDR1 SGHAT and CDR2 FQDESV (reference sequence). Sequencing input: distant non-tumor lung tissue. The rearrangement links TRBV11-1 to TRBJ2-3, with D possibly being TRBD1 (5 bases). This TCR derives from a woman in her fifties or sixties with non-small cell lung cancer. The CDR3 sequence is CTSSLLAVGDTQYF. The CDR3 bases are TGTACCAGCAGCTTACTGGCGGTAGGGGATACACAGTATTTT. Combining the CDR3 with reference TRBV11-1 and TRBJ2-3 gives the whole variable domain EAEVAQSPRYKITEKSQAVAFWCDPISGHATLYWYRQILGQGPELLVQFQDESVVDDSQLPKDRFSAERLKGVDSTLKIQPAELGDSAMYLCTSSLLAVGDTQYFGPGTRLTVL.